The next 24 T cell receptor beta chains were all read from a single sample in a study of T cell repertoires in cytomegalovirus infection. TCRdb passed the reads through MiXCR, listing each CDR3 protein once. The sample contains just under 300,000 distinct CDR3 sequences, around 9.1% of which appear only once. The sequencing input was PBMCs. These receptors were collected from a human donor in good health (CMV status not recorded). Some clones in this sample may be carry-over from other donors' samples.

This clonotype was recorded many times. CDR3 DNA: TGTGCCAGCAAACAAAGCACAGATACGCAGTATTTT. This sequence encodes CASKQSTDTQYF. The chain combines TRBV28 with TRBJ2-3; D gene unclear. The CDR3 has 12 residues. Germline CDR1 reads MDHEN; CDR2 reads SYDVKM. Trimming shortened V by 7 bases and J by 0 bases, and 5 bases separated the two germline ends.

This clonotype came up many times. V is TRBV11-2 and J is TRBJ2-3; D unclear. The germline V gene encodes CDR1 SGHAT and CDR2 FQNNGV. The CDR3 is made up of 12 amino acids. Deletions cut 5 bases from V and 6 bases from J, with 9 bases between. As DNA, the CDR3 is TGTGCCAGCAGCACGCGGCGGGATACGCAGTATTTT. Translation: CASSTRRDTQYF.

The chain links TRBV7-9 to TRBJ2-5, with 7 bases aligning to TRBD1. This CDR3 is built from 14 residues. The junction had 4 bases not matched to a gene; V was cut back by 6 bases and J by 0 bases. Germline V gene lookup returns CDR1 SEHNR and CDR2 FQNEAQ (reference sequence). CDR3 sequence: CASSSDRDQETQYF. For the CDR3, the DNA is TGTGCCAGCAGTTCCGACAGGGACCAAGAGACCCAGTACTTC.

This clonotype was recorded many times. The chain combines TRBV7-2 with TRBJ1-2; 10 bases are shared with TRBD1. The junction had 2 bases not matched to a gene; V was cut back by 5 bases and J by 2 bases. CDR3 size: 14 residues. CDR1 SGHTA and CDR2 FQGNSA come from the germline V gene. CDR3 residues: CASSKDRGNYGYTF. CDR3 sequence (DNA): TGTGCCAGCAGCAAGGACAGGGGGAACTATGGCTACACCTTC.

As to this clonotype: Germline and junction disagree at one end, which may indicate a read error. The chain has TRBV20-1 and TRBJ1-3; TRBD1 matches at 7 bases. The CDR3 is 14 amino acids. Looked up from germline, CDR1 is DFQATT and CDR2 is SNEGSKA (reference sequence). The CDR3 here is CSALGTVDARFLHF. CDR3 nucleotide sequence: TGCAGTGCCCTAGGGACAGTTGATGCTCGGTTTTTGCATTTT.

In its sample, this clonotype was seen a few times. V and J are TRBV5-6 and TRBJ2-1; D is perhaps TRBD2 (5 bases). Trimming pared 2 bases from V and 8 bases from J, leaving 8 bases between. This CDR3 is built from 12 residues. Germline CDR1 SGHDT, CDR2 YYEEEE. The CDR3 spells CASSLGADEQFF. The DNA for the CDR3 is TGTGCCAGCAGCTTAGGAGCGGATGAGCAGTTCTTC.

This clonotype was recorded at least ten times. V and J are TRBV12-3 or TRBV12-4 and TRBJ1-2; TRBD1 might be the D (6 bases). Trimming cost V 5 bases and J 3 bases, with 13 bases left between them. The length of the CDR3 is 14 residues. CDR3 DNA: TGTGCCAGCAGTCCGCAACAGGGCCACTATGGCTACACCTTC. This codes for CASSPQQGHYGYTF.

This clonotype was seen ten or more times. V is TRBV6-4 and J is TRBJ2-1, with 7 bases matching TRBD1. The CDR3 is 18 residues long. V gave up 0 bases and J gave up 0 bases; unmatched junction bases: 8. Germline V gene data show CDR1 as MRHNA and CDR2 as SNTAGT. The CDR3 DNA is TGTGCCAGCAGTGACTCGACCGGGACAGAACGCTCCTACAATGAGCAGTTCTTC. This translates into CASSDSTGTERSYNEQFF.

In DNA form, the CDR3 reads TGCAGCGTTGGTGATCAGGGGGGCACTGAAGCTTTCTTT. Encoded protein: CSVGDQGGTEAFF. The genes are TRBV29-1 and TRBJ1-1; 7 positions match TRBD1. Germline CDR1 is SQVTM and CDR2 is ANQGSEA. The V gene end was trimmed by 4 bases and the J gene end by 4 bases; junction bases not matched to a gene: 6. The CDR3 runs to 13 residues.

The V and J genes are TRBV19 and TRBJ2-1; possibly TRBD1 for D (5 bases). Germline V gene lookup returns CDR1 LNHDA and CDR2 SQIVND (reference sequence). The CDR3 extends over 15 amino acids. Trimming shortened V by 3 bases and J by 3 bases, and 12 bases separated the two germline ends. The CDR3, as DNA: TGTGCCAGTAGTATCCCCCTTAGGGGCTACAATGAGCAGTTCTTC. Translation gives CASSIPLRGYNEQFF.

In this sample, this clonotype turned up many times. A much larger clone lies a single base off, so this may be a read error. The chain has TRBV7-3 and TRBJ2-1, with 9 bases aligning to TRBD2. This CDR3 region has 15 residues. Germline CDR1 SGHTA, CDR2 FQGTGA. The ends lost 4 bases at V and 0 bases at J; junction bases unmatched: 1. CDR3: CASSSAGGSYNEQFF. Written as DNA, the CDR3 is TGTGCCAGCAGCTCAGCGGGGGGCTCCTACAATGAGCAGTTCTTC.

This clonotype was seen many times. The J gene is TRBJ1-1, the V gene TRBV28, with TRBD1 matching over 7 bases. With 2 bases clipped from V and 3 bases from J, the junction kept 6 bases outside the gene matches. CDR3 length: 15 residues. Germline V CDR1 and CDR2: MDHEN, SYDVKM. The CDR3 protein is CASSLEGAGYTEAFF. The DNA for the CDR3 is TGTGCCAGCAGTTTAGAGGGGGCAGGTTACACTGAAGCTTTCTTT.

This clonotype was observed a few times. The rearrangement joins TRBV29-1 to TRBJ1-4; D remains ambiguous. In germline, CDR1 is SQVTM, CDR2 ANQGSEA. The CDR3 is 14 amino acids. V lost 5 bases and J 0 bases, leaving 10 bases between the germline ends. The CDR3 protein is CSVRLGTTNEKLFF. CDR3 DNA sequence: TGCAGCGTTCGGTTGGGTACAACTAATGAAAAACTGTTTTTT.

Ten or more counts support this clonotype. The chain is built from TRBV7-2 and TRBJ2-1; D remains unclear. The CDR3 covers 15 residues. The V gene's germline CDR1 is SGHTA and CDR2 FQGNSA. Trimming cost V 5 bases and J 2 bases, with 13 bases left between them. CDR3 amino acids: CASSPDRNTYNEQFF. CDR3 DNA: TGTGCCAGCAGCCCCGACCGGAACACCTACAATGAGCAGTTCTTC.

The chain joins TRBV20-1 to TRBJ2-3, with a weak D call TRBD2 (6 bases). V lost 5 bases and J lost 1, with 10 bases in between. CDR1 and CDR2 from the germline V gene are DFQATT and SNEGSKA (reference sequence). The CDR3 has 13 amino acids. The chain's CDR3 is CSAGPSGTDTQYF. In nucleotides, the CDR3 is TGCAGTGCTGGCCCTAGCGGCACAGATACGCAGTATTTT.

This clonotype was observed a few times. The chain uses TRBV5-1 and TRBJ2-3; 10 nucleotides line up with TRBD2. Germline CDR1 SGHRS, CDR2 YFSETQ. CDR3 length: 15 residues. V shed 6 bases and J 3 bases; nucleotides not matched to a gene: 7. The CDR3 DNA reads as TGCGCCAGCAAACCGCTAGCGGGGGTTACAGATACGCAGTATTTT. Its protein product is CASKPLAGVTDTQYF.

This clonotype was picked up many times. This chain links TRBV28 with TRBJ2-3; D remains ambiguous. The CDR3 contains 11 residues. CDR1 and CDR2 from the germline V gene are MDHEN and SYDVKM. With 3 bases removed from V and 5 bases from J, the gap between germline ends came to 3 bases. The CDR3 here is CASSFLDTQYF. The CDR3 DNA follows: TGTGCCAGCAGTTTTCTAGATACGCAGTATTTT.

In this sample, this clonotype turned up many times. The chain recombines TRBV20-1 with TRBJ1-1; 8 bases match TRBD1. The CDR3 runs to 10 residues. V was clipped by 5 bases and J by 10 bases; unmatched bases: 3. Germline V lookup: CDR1 DFQATT, CDR2 SNEGSKA (reference sequence). The CDR3 here is CSADRGTAFF. For the CDR3, the DNA is TGCAGTGCTGACAGGGGCACAGCTTTCTTT.

This clonotype came up many times. This sequence joins TRBV6-2 or TRBV6-3 and TRBJ1-5, with 8 bases fitting TRBD1. The germline CDR1 and CDR2 sequences are MNHEY and SVGEGT. The trim removed 8 bases at V and 7 bases at J, leaving 10 bases unmatched. The CDR3 has 14 amino acids. The CDR3 protein is CASASGGSGQPQHF. CDR3 in DNA: TGTGCCAGCGCATCAGGGGGCTCCGGGCAGCCCCAGCATTTT.

This clonotype was detected ten times or more. The rearrangement joins TRBV12-5 to TRBJ2-2; D not resolved. Looked up from germline, CDR1 is LGHNT and CDR2 is FRNRAP. This CDR3 region has 13 residues. V dropped 7 bases and J dropped 4 bases, with 10 bases sitting between them. CDR3 nucleotide sequence: TGTGCTAGTGCCATACAGTTCACCGGGGAGCTGTTTTTT. This codes for CASAIQFTGELFF.

This clonotype was recorded many times. V usage is TRBV11-2 and J usage is TRBJ2-7, with 9 nucleotides matching TRBD1. Germline V gene lookup returns CDR1 SGHAT and CDR2 FQNNGV. Trimming took 1 base from V and 6 from J; bases not matched to a gene: 1. CDR3 length: 13 amino acids. CDR3 amino acids: CASSLGQGGEQYF. The DNA for the CDR3 is TGTGCCAGCAGCTTAGGACAGGGGGGCGAGCAGTACTTC.

The table lists this clonotype with many counts. This rearrangement joins TRBV10-3 to TRBJ1-3; 8 bases agree with TRBD1. The length of the CDR3 is 15 residues. The germline V gene has CDR1 ENHRY and CDR2 SYGVKD. After removal of 3 bases from V and 0 bases from J, the junction contained 1 base not matched to a gene. CDR3 in DNA: TGTGCCATCAGTGAAACAGGGGGCTCTGGAAACACCATATATTTT. It yields the protein CAISETGGSGNTIYF.

This clonotype was detected ten times or more. V usage is TRBV7-6 and J usage is TRBJ1-1, with D maybe TRBD1 (6 bases). Trimming took off 5 bases at V and 1 base at J, with 14 bases between the two ends. The V gene's germline CDR1 is SGHVS and CDR2 FNYEAQ. The CDR3 runs to 15 residues. The chain's CDR3 is CASSLGGAANTEAFF. DNA for the CDR3: TGTGCCAGCAGCCTGGGGGGGGCCGCGAACACTGAAGCTTTCTTT.

This clonotype was observed many times. This chain links TRBV7-2 with TRBJ1-1, with D possibly TRBD1 on 5 matching bases. The germline CDR1 and CDR2 sequences are SGHTA and FQGNSA. This CDR3 region has 14 residues. V was shortened by 5 bases and J by 1 base, with 11 bases between the two germline ends. The CDR3 spells CASSQGRWNTEAFF. CDR3 coding DNA: TGTGCCAGCAGCCAGGGACGGTGGAACACTGAAGCTTTCTTT.